What follows are 7 T cell receptor beta chains derived from one specimen sequenced in a study of OX40 agonist ivuxolimab in advanced cancers. TCRdb's table, derived via immunoSEQ multiplex PCR, lists solely in-frame clones and lacks some. The profile shows tens of thousands of clones, 90% of them singletons. The sample here was CD4+ or CD8+ T cells sorted from blood, taken in a trial of the OX40 agonist ivuxolimab. Receptor source: an adult with an advanced solid tumor such as melanoma, head and neck, liver or kidney cancer.

This chain uses TRBV6-6 with TRBJ2-7, with a tentative D call TRBD1 (6 bases). Germline CDR1 and CDR2: MNHNY and SVGAGI (reference sequence). CDR3 length: 14 residues. Trimming took off 7 bases at V and 1 base at J, with 14 bases between the two ends. The CDR3 DNA is TGTGCCAGCACCGCAGCCAGGGGTTCCTACGAGCAGTACTTC. Its protein is CASTAARGSYEQYF.

The chain carries TRBV19 and TRBJ2-1; D assignment may be TRBD1 or TRBD2 (5 bases each). CDR1 and CDR2 (germline): LNHDA, SQIVND (reference sequence). The CDR3 runs 16 residues. V lost 4 bases, J lost 5 bases, and 18 bases lay in between. CDR3 bases: TGTGCCAGTAGTAGAACCATGGGGACGAGGGACAATGAGCAGTTCTTC. Its translation is CASSRTMGTRDNEQFF.

This clone was seen just once. This rearrangement joins TRBV6-5 to TRBJ1-1; D remains unclear. This CDR3 has 14 amino acids. Trimming left V 0 bases short and J 6 bases short, with 11 bases between. Germline V gene data show CDR1 as MNHEY and CDR2 as SVGAGI. This chain's CDR3 is CASSYSSQIPEAFF. CDR3 DNA sequence: TGTGCCAGCAGTTACTCGAGTCAGATCCCTGAAGCTTTCTTT.

This chain uses TRBV13 with TRBJ2-4, with D uncertain. Germline V lookup: CDR1 PRHDT, CDR2 FYEKMQ (reference sequence). V was trimmed by 5 bases and J by 14 bases, leaving 13 bases between them. The CDR3 is 11 amino acids. The CDR3 DNA reads TGTGCCAGCAGCCTGGCCAGCACAAAGTACTTC. Amino acids: CASSLASTKYF.

The V gene is TRBV6-1, the J gene TRBJ2-2; D ambiguous. V lost 8 bases and J lost 0, with 7 bases in between. The CDR3 is 13 residues long. Germline-derived CDR1 and CDR2 are MNHNS and SASEGT. CDR3 sequence (DNA): TGTGCCAGCCAGCCGGCGAACACCGGGGAGCTGTTTTTT. Translated, it gives CASQPANTGELFF.

V usage is TRBV6-5 and J usage is TRBJ2-2; 7 positions match TRBD2. Germline-derived CDR1 and CDR2 are MNHEY and SVGAGI. The CDR3 covers 15 residues. Trimming cost V 2 bases and J 6 bases; bases outside gene matches: 6. This CDR3 is CASSYVRTRAGELFF. Here the CDR3 DNA reads TGTGCCAGCAGTTACGTCCGGACTAGGGCCGGGGAGCTGTTTTTT.

The chain links TRBV29-1 to TRBJ1-4; D is undetermined. The CDR3 runs to 11 residues. V was trimmed by 4 bases and J by 6 bases, leaving 6 bases between them. Germline lookup yields CDR1 SQVTM and CDR2 ANQGSEA. Written as DNA, the CDR3 is TGCAGCGTTGCCCTGGATGAAAAACTGTTTTTT. Protein product: CSVALDEKLFF.